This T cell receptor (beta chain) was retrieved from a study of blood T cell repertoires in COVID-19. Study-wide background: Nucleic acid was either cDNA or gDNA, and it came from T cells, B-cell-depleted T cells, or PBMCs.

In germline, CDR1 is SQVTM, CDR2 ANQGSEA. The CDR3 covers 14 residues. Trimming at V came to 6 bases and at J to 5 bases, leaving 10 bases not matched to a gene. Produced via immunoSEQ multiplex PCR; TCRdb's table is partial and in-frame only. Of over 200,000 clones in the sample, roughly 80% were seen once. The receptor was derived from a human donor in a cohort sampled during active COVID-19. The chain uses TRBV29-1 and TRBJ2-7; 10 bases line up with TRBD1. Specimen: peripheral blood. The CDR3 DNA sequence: TGCAGCGTAGTCCGGACAGGGGGGATTGACGAGCAGTACTTC. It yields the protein CSVVRTGGIDEQYF.